This T cell receptor (beta chain) originates from a study of cytomegalovirus exposure and HLA in healthy donors. It was with 60 Vbeta and 13 Jbeta primers that the PCR ran. Assay: immunoSEQ multiplex PCR; the TCRdb copy retains only in-frame clones and omits some. The sample has 110,000 to 150,000 clones; roughly 77% are singletons. After removal of 2 bases from V and 4 bases from J, the junction contained 2 bases not matched to a gene. The CDR3 length is 15 residues. Per germline, CDR1 SGHVS and CDR2 FNYEAQ. The TCR sequence derives from a woman aged 25 to 39 in good health and CMV-seronegative. Sequenced material: PBMCs. V and J are TRBV7-6 and TRBJ2-2, with TRBD2 identical over 9 bases. Written as DNA, the CDR3 is TGTGCCAGCAGCTTACGGACTAGCGCCACCGGGGAGCTGTTTTTT. Protein sequence: CASSLRTSATGELFF. The complete variable domain, with remaining parts taken from reference TRBV7-6 and TRBJ2-2, reads GAGVSQSPRYKVTKRGQDVALRCDPISGHVSLYWYRQALGQGPEFLTYFNYEAQQDKSGLPNDRFSAERPEGSISTLTIQRTEQRDSAMYRCASSLRTSATGELFFGEGSRLTVL.